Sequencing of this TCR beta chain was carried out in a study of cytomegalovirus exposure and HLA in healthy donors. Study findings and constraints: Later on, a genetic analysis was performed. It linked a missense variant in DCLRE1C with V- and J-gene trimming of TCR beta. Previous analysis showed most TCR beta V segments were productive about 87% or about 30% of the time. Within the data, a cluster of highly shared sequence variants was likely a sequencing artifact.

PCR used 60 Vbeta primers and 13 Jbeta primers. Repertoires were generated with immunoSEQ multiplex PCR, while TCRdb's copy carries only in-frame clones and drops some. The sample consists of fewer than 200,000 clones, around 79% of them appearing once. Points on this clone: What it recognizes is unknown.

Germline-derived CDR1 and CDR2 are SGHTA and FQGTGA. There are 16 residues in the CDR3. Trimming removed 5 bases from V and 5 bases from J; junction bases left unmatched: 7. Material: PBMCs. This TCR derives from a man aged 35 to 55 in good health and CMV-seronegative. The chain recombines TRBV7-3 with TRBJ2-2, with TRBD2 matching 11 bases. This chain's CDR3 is CASSPLAGGNTGELFF. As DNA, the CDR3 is TGTGCCAGCAGCCCCCTAGCGGGGGGTAATACCGGGGAGCTGTTTTTT. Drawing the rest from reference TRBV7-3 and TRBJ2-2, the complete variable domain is GAGVSQTPSNKVTEKGKYVELRCDPISGHTALYWYRQSLGQGPEFLIYFQGTGAADDSGLPNDRFFAVRPEGSVSTLKIQRTERGDSAVYLCASSPLAGGNTGELFFGEGSRLTVL.